This entry lists 31 T cell receptor beta chains sequenced from one sample in a study of post-analysis software for immune sequencing data. Antigens for these TCRs are unknown. Unique molecular identifiers were present in the TCR beta cDNA libraries. A single record per CDR3 protein comes from TCRdb applying MiXCR to the PCR reads. The sample has around 400,000 distinct CDR3 sequences, less than 40% seen once. Study-level points and caveats: Among about 5 TRBV segments more frequent in patients than controls were TRBV5-6, TRBV5-1 and TRBV20-1.

Sequenced: blood. The receptors come from a girl aged 10 to 17 with multiple sclerosis.

The chain employs TRBV6-5 and TRBJ2-7; 8 bases match TRBD1. The CDR3 length is 18 residues. The trim removed 4 bases at V and 12 bases at J, leaving 26 bases unmatched. In germline, CDR1 is MNHEY, CDR2 SVGAGI. This CDR3 reads CASSFSRGRNLGKNIRYF. The CDR3 nucleotides read TGTGCCAGCAGTTTTTCCAGGGGGCGGAATTTGGGCAAAAACATTCGGTACTTC.

This clonotype turned up a few times. The CDR3 sequence is CSATPGGRTEAFF. The CDR3 DNA sequence: TGCAGTGCTACCCCAGGGGGCAGGACTGAAGCTTTCTTT. This sequence joins TRBV20-1 and TRBJ1-1, with 8 bases aligning to TRBD1. Germline V gene lookup returns CDR1 DFQATT and CDR2 SNEGSKA (reference sequence). The CDR3 sequence is 13 residues long. Trimming took 4 bases from V and 5 from J; bases not matched to a gene: 6.

This clonotype has only a few counts. The chain couples TRBV29-1 to TRBJ1-2; D remains unclear. The CDR3 is 9 residues long. Trimming cost V 6 bases and J 7 bases, with 6 bases left between them. Germline CDR1 is SQVTM and CDR2 is ANQGSEA. Here the CDR3 DNA reads TGCAGCGTCCAGGCTGGCTACACCTTC. Translating it yields CSVQAGYTF.

V and J are TRBV30 and TRBJ2-6, with D tentatively TRBD1 or TRBD2 (5 bases each). CDR3 length equals 13 residues. Trimming removed 5 bases from V and 0 bases from J, with 5 bases in between. In germline, CDR1 is GTSNPN, CDR2 SVGIG (reference sequence). CDR3 DNA sequence: TGTGCCTGGGGGGGCTCTGGGGCCAACGTCCTGACTTTC. It codes for CAWGGSGANVLTF.

The CDR3 loop is CASSLAMTGGESGTDTQYF. CDR3 in DNA: TGTGCCAGCAGCTTAGCGATGACAGGGGGCGAGTCGGGAACAGATACGCAGTATTTT. The gene calls are TRBV7-9 and TRBJ2-3, with 10 bases matching TRBD1. Germline V gene lookup returns CDR1 SEHNR and CDR2 FQNEAQ (reference sequence). V lost 0 bases to trimming and J lost 3 bases; unmatched junction nucleotides: 12. The CDR3 is 19 residues long.

The chain is built from TRBV12-3 or TRBV12-4 and TRBJ1-1; 7 nucleotides align to TRBD1. V was pared by 2 bases and J by 4 bases, with 4 bases of the junction left unmatched. The CDR3 is made up of 14 amino acids. The CDR3, as DNA: TGTGCCAGCAGTTTATCAGGGGGAGGCACTGAAGCTTTCTTT. Its protein is CASSLSGGGTEAFF.

On this clonotype: The junction does not match germline at one end; this may be a read error. This sequence joins TRBV6-5 and TRBJ2-1; D is possibly TRBD2 (7 bases). This CDR3 contains 15 residues. Germline loops: CDR1 MNHEY, CDR2 SVGAGI. CDR3 loop: CASSLGGGQDNGQFF. CDR3 nucleotides: TGTGCCAGCAGTTTGGGGGGGGGCCAGGACAATGGGCAGTTCTTC.

V and J are TRBV6-5 and TRBJ1-1; perhaps TRBD1 as D (5 bases). CDR3 length equals 16 residues. Trimming took off 1 base at V and 4 bases at J, with 16 bases between the two ends. The germline V gene encodes CDR1 MNHEY and CDR2 SVGAGI. CDR3 DNA sequence: TGTGCCAGCAGTTACTACGCGGGGGAGAGAGGCACTGAAGCTTTCTTT. This encodes CASSYYAGERGTEAFF.

The chain is built from TRBV24-1 and TRBJ2-7; D might be TRBD1 or TRBD2, each matching 5 bases. The CDR3 sequence is 16 residues long. The V gene's germline CDR1 is KGHDR and CDR2 SFDVKD. V shed 1 base and J shed 0 bases, with 12 bases lying between them. Here the CDR3 reads CATSDLPGSLSYEQYF. CDR3 nucleotides: TGTGCCACCAGTGATTTACCAGGGAGTCTCTCCTACGAGCAGTACTTC.

This clonotype was seen a handful of times. CDR3 loop: CSARKGGGQETQYF. In nucleotides, the CDR3 is TGCAGTGCTAGAAAGGGGGGGGGCCAAGAGACCCAGTACTTC. The chain has TRBV20-1 and TRBJ2-5; D might be TRBD2 (7 bases). Trimming took 2 bases from V and 1 from J, leaving 11 bases between them. Germline V gene data show CDR1 as DFQATT and CDR2 as SNEGSKA (reference sequence). The CDR3 is made up of 14 amino acids.

This clonotype showed up just a few times. J is TRBJ2-7 and V is TRBV14; 8 bases line up with TRBD1. Germline V gives CDR1 SGHDN, CDR2 FVKESK. The CDR3 loop spans 15 amino acids. The J segment lost 5 bases and the V segment lost 1 base, leaving 7 bases of the junction unmatched. CDR3: CASSQAPQGAHEQYF. CDR3 nucleotide sequence: TGTGCCAGCAGCCAAGCGCCGCAGGGGGCCCACGAGCAGTACTTC.

This clonotype has just a few counts. The chain links TRBV5-1 to TRBJ1-4; D not resolved. The V gene's germline CDR1 is SGHRS and CDR2 YFSETQ. The CDR3 runs to 17 residues. V shed 4 bases and J shed 2 bases, with 18 bases lying between them. CDR3 bases: TGCGCCAGCAGCCTCGAGGCGGGGTTCATGACTAATGAAAAACTGTTTTTT. It specifies CASSLEAGFMTNEKLFF.

Only a few counts were recorded for this clonotype. V and J are TRBV20-1 and TRBJ1-4, with unresolved D. The CDR3 is 14 amino acids. The germline V gene encodes CDR1 DFQATT and CDR2 SNEGSKA (reference sequence). Trimming took 3 bases from V and 2 from J, leaving 10 bases between them. The CDR3: CSASVAATNEKLFF. The CDR3 nucleotides are TGCAGTGCTAGTGTGGCAGCCACTAATGAAAAACTGTTTTTT.

This clonotype occurred once. The rearrangement uses TRBV10-2 and TRBJ1-2; D not certain. Trimming pared 1 base from V and 8 bases from J, leaving 11 bases between. Germline lookup yields CDR1 WSHSY and CDR2 SAAADI. The CDR3 has 13 amino acids. The chain's CDR3 is CASSEYATLGYTF. The CDR3 DNA reads TGCGCCAGCAGTGAGTACGCGACCTTGGGCTACACCTTC.

V usage is TRBV2 and J usage is TRBJ1-5; TRBD1 matches at 8 bases. CDR1 and CDR2 from the germline V gene are SNHLY and FYNNEI. The CDR3 extends over 15 amino acids. V was clipped by 2 bases and J by 4 bases; unmatched bases: 4. CDR3 sequence reads: CASSENRGSNQPQHF. The CDR3 DNA is TGTGCCAGCAGTGAAAACAGGGGGTCGAATCAGCCCCAGCATTTT.

The V and J genes are TRBV6-5 and TRBJ1-4; D unresolved. The CDR3 totals 14 residues. Germline CDR1 is MNHEY and CDR2 is SVGAGI. Trimming pared 6 bases from V and 8 bases from J, leaving 16 bases between. The CDR3 DNA is TGTGCCAGCAGGATCGACACGTACGGCGAAAAACTGTTTTTT. Its translation is CASRIDTYGEKLFF.

This clonotype has a handful of counts. The J gene is TRBJ2-5, the V gene TRBV4-1, with 9 bases identical to TRBD2. V lost 1 base, J lost 0 bases, and 18 bases stayed unmatched. The CDR3 runs to 21 residues. Germline values: CDR1 MGHRA, CDR2 YSYEKL. CDR3 DNA: TGCGCCAGCAGCCAAGGGCCCCTATCAGCGGGGGGCCGTCAAGACCAAGAGACCCAGTACTTC. Translating gives CASSQGPLSAGGRQDQETQYF.

This rearrangement joins TRBV12-3 or TRBV12-4 to TRBJ1-2; D perhaps matches TRBD1 (5 bases). The CDR3 runs to 13 residues. Trimming left V 5 bases short and J 12 bases short, with 19 bases between. The CDR3 is CASSVGLIGFHTF. The CDR3 DNA sequence: TGTGCCAGCAGTGTGGGACTAATCGGGTTCCACACCTTC.

This chain links TRBV20-1 with TRBJ1-2; D is unresolved. The CDR3 loop spans 12 amino acids. Germline CDR1 reads DFQATT; CDR2 reads SNEGSKA (reference sequence). V was clipped by 3 bases and J by 1 base, with 6 bases between them. The CDR3 nucleotides are TGCAGTGCTAGCCCCGATAACTATGGCTACACCTTC. Translated, it gives CSASPDNYGYTF.

V usage is TRBV4-3 and J usage is TRBJ1-1; D remains unclear. V gave up 1 base and J gave up 4 bases, with 10 bases separating them. The germline gives CDR1 LGHNA, CDR2 YSLEER. The CDR3 sequence is 14 residues long. In DNA form, the CDR3 reads TGCGCCAGCAGCCAAGTTGAAGGGAGCACTGAAGCTTTCTTT. Residues: CASSQVEGSTEAFF.

V and J are TRBV3-1 and TRBJ2-4; the match to TRBD2 covers 14 bases. Germline CDR1 LGHDT, CDR2 YNNKEL (reference sequence). The CDR3 length is 15 residues. With 4 bases clipped from V and 8 bases from J, the junction kept 4 bases outside the gene matches. The CDR3 region is CASSLGTSGGDIQYF. Written as DNA, the CDR3 is TGTGCCAGCAGCCTCGGGACTAGCGGGGGAGACATTCAGTACTTC.

The chain employs TRBV6-1 and TRBJ2-1; 16 nucleotides align to TRBD2. From germline, CDR1 is MNHNS and CDR2 SASEGT. V trimming: 7 bases; J trimming: 3 bases; junction bases outside the gene matches: 6. The CDR3 extends over 17 amino acids. The CDR3 loop reads CASMGTSGGVFYNEQFF. CDR3 DNA: TGTGCCAGCATGGGGACTAGCGGGGGGGTTTTCTACAATGAGCAGTTCTTC.

This chain joins TRBV3-1 and TRBJ2-1; D remains unclear. V dropped 1 base and J dropped 10 bases, with 11 bases sitting between them. The CDR3 is made up of 13 amino acids. Germline CDR1 reads LGHDT; CDR2 reads YNNKEL (reference sequence). The CDR3 sequence: CASSQAAASEQFF. The CDR3 DNA sequence: TGTGCCAGCAGCCAAGCGGCGGCCAGCGAGCAGTTCTTC.

This chain connects TRBV5-1 to TRBJ1-1; D uncertain. Germline V gives CDR1 SGHRS, CDR2 YFSETQ. CDR3 length: 17 residues. With 4 bases removed from V and 1 base from J, the gap between germline ends came to 20 bases. The CDR3 sequence: CASSPVGLGVRNTEAFF. The CDR3 DNA reads as TGCGCCAGCAGCCCAGTGGGCCTGGGCGTGAGGAACACTGAAGCTTTCTTT.

The chain links TRBV5-1 to TRBJ1-2; maybe TRBD1 (6 bases). The V and J ends lost 4 bases and 5 bases respectively, with 21 bases between them. Germline CDR1 reads SGHRS; CDR2 reads YFSETQ. This CDR3 has 16 amino acids. The CDR3 reads CASSLAVKQGSYGYTF. DNA of the CDR3: TGCGCCAGCAGCCTGGCTGTGAAACAGGGCTCGTATGGCTACACCTTC.

CDR3 sequence (DNA): TGCAGTGCTAGAGTTACTACCGGGACACCAGAAAAACTGTTTTTT. Translated, it gives CSARVTTGTPEKLFF. The gene calls are TRBV20-1 and TRBJ1-4, with a possible D match to TRBD1 (6 bases). V was clipped by 1 base and J by 8 bases, with 17 bases between them. The CDR3 is made up of 15 amino acids. CDR1 DFQATT and CDR2 SNEGSKA come from the germline V gene (reference sequence).

This clonotype has more than one count but fewer than ten. The chain joins TRBV12-3 or TRBV12-4 to TRBJ1-1; D is possibly TRBD1 (5 bases). This CDR3 has 13 residues. The V end lost 6 bases, the J end lost 2 bases, and 10 bases lay between the germline ends. CDR3 nucleotide sequence: TGTGCCAGCAGATTACAGGAAAACACTGAAGCTTTCTTT. Protein: CASRLQENTEAFF.

CDR3 sequence reads: CASSPRDIRPIEQFF. CDR3 nucleotide sequence: TGTGCCAGCTCACCGCGGGATATCCGCCCCATTGAGCAGTTCTTC. V is TRBV18 and J is TRBJ2-1, with D maybe TRBD2 (6 bases). The CDR3 has 15 residues. Germline V gene lookup returns CDR1 KGHSH and CDR2 LQKENI. Trimming shortened V by 3 bases and J by 9 bases, and 18 bases separated the two germline ends.

The chain has TRBV11-2 and TRBJ1-4; no reliable D call. The CDR3 contains 14 residues. V lost 6 bases and J 2 bases, leaving 10 bases between the germline ends. From germline, CDR1 is SGHAT and CDR2 FQNNGV. CDR3 region: CASRVFGTNEKLFF. DNA of the CDR3: TGTGCCAGCAGGGTTTTTGGGACTAATGAAAAACTGTTTTTT. The whole variable domain, remainder taken from reference TRBV11-2 and TRBJ1-4, is EAGVAQSPRYKIIEKRQSVAFWCNPISGHATLYWYQQILGQGPKLLIQFQNNGVVDDSQLPKDRFSAERLKGVDSTLKIQPAKLEDSAVYLCASRVFGTNEKLFFGSGTQLSVL.

The V gene is TRBV28, the J gene TRBJ2-1, with TRBD2 matching over 9 bases. The CDR3 extends over 15 amino acids. V lost 6 bases and J lost 6; bases outside the gene matches: 9. The germline CDR1 and CDR2 sequences are MDHEN and SYDVKM. The CDR3 region is CASRSRAGGPNEQFF. In nucleotides, the CDR3 is TGTGCCAGCAGGTCTCGAGCGGGGGGCCCCAATGAGCAGTTCTTC. Filled out from reference TRBV28 and TRBJ2-1, the complete variable domain reads DVKVTQSSRYLVKRTGEKVFLECVQDMDHENMFWYRQDPGLGLRLIYFSYDVKMKEKGDIPEGYSVSREKKERFSLILESASTNQTSMYLCASRSRAGGPNEQFFGPGTRLTVL.

This clonotype was detected only a few times. This chain uses TRBV20-1 with TRBJ1-6, with D possibly being TRBD1 (6 bases). The CDR3 has 18 amino acids. The germline gives CDR1 DFQATT, CDR2 SNEGSKA (reference sequence). The ends were cut back, 0 bases at V and 0 bases at J, with 15 bases in the middle. The CDR3 sequence: CSARDPNRDSSYNSPLHF. The CDR3 DNA reads TGCAGTGCTAGAGATCCGAACAGGGATAGCTCCTATAATTCACCCCTCCACTTT.